This TCR beta chain was observed in a study of T cell changes during pregnancy in multiple sclerosis. This CDR3 has 16 residues. Germline CDR1 reads GTSNPN; CDR2 reads SVGIG (reference sequence). V lost 0 bases and J lost 5, with 19 bases in between. Assay: immunoSEQ multiplex PCR; the TCRdb copy retains only in-frame clones and omits some. The sample yields tens of thousands of clones, almost 95% seen once. This chain joins TRBV30 and TRBJ2-5; a weak D match, TRBD2 (6 bases). This sample comprised peripheral blood, obtained after pregnancy. The TCR was taken from a female donor with multiple sclerosis, enrolled in a pregnancy study. The chain's CDR3 is CAWSVAGPGSAETQYF. CDR3 DNA sequence: TGTGCCTGGAGTGTTGCGGGACCCGGGAGTGCGGAGACCCAGTACTTC.